Detailed here is one T cell receptor (beta chain). Its antigen is not identified. The use of a sample-barcoded 5' primer and a J-beta primer mix characterized a second PCR of roughly 6 to 11 cycles. TCRdb reprocessed the 5' RACE reads with MiXCR, giving one entry per CDR3 protein. The profile covers about 1.5 million distinct CDR3 sequences, with 42% appearing a single time and around 8% taken by the ten largest. Peripheral blood, about 9.8 milliliters per donor, was collected. The source of the sample is a study of blood T cells in healthy people across ages. General study points: No conclusive comparison of naive versus antigen-experienced cells was possible with unsorted PBMCs. Naive CD4+ cells and diversity were both higher in long-lived donors than in aged donors.

With 6 bases removed from V and 4 bases from J, the gap between germline ends came to 23 bases. The CDR3 loop spans 17 amino acids. The genes are TRBV12-3 or TRBV12-4 and TRBJ2-3; D might be TRBD1 (7 bases). This sequence was found in a woman younger than 35 in good health. Sequencing was done on a sample of blood. The CDR3, as DNA: TGTGCCAGCAGCCGCCTCTCAGGACAGGCTAGCGCAGATACGCAGTATTTT. Encoded protein: CASSRLSGQASADTQYF.